Listed here are 6 T cell receptor beta chains from one sample, sequenced in a study of T cell responses to AZD1222 COVID-19 vaccine. Generated by immunoSEQ multiplex PCR, the TCRdb table keeps only in-frame clones and is missing some. The sample consists of 120,000 or so clones, about 90% of them appearing once. This specimen consisted of peripheral blood, obtained on day 0 of AZD1222 vaccination. The source is an adult in good health.

J is TRBJ2-4 and V is TRBV19; D remains unclear. Germline V gene sequence: CDR1 LNHDA, CDR2 SQIVND (reference sequence). This CDR3 comprises 15 residues. V was cut by 1 base and J by 3 bases, with 10 bases left in between. DNA for the CDR3: TGTGCCAGTAGTATAGGGGGTGGAAGCAAAAACATTCAGTACTTC. Translation: CASSIGGGSKNIQYF.

The chain uses TRBV30 and TRBJ1-5; possibly TRBD1 for D (6 bases). From germline, CDR1 is GTSNPN and CDR2 SVGIG (reference sequence). The CDR3 spans 14 residues. Trimming took 2 bases from V and 6 from J, leaving 14 bases between them. The CDR3 coding sequence is TGTGCCTGGAGTCCCGGGGGGGGCGGTCAGCCCCAGCATTTT. Amino acids: CAWSPGGGGQPQHF.

The chain links TRBV5-8 to TRBJ2-7; 12 positions agree with TRBD2. Germline-derived CDR1 and CDR2 are SGHTS and YDEGEE. The J segment lost 7 bases and the V segment lost 0 bases, leaving 8 bases of the junction unmatched. CDR3 size: 16 residues. CDR3 nucleotide sequence: TGTGCCAGCAGCTTGGGACTAGCGGGAGTAGTTGGAGAGCAGTACTTC. This gives the protein CASSLGLAGVVGEQYF.

This clone was counted a single time. The genes are TRBV28 and TRBJ1-2; D unresolved. Per germline, CDR1 MDHEN and CDR2 SYDVKM. The CDR3 totals 11 residues. V was pared by 4 bases and J by 8 bases, with 8 bases between. CDR3 nucleotides: TGTGCCAGCAGTTCCCGCCCGGGCTACACCTTC. Translation gives CASSSRPGYTF.

The gene calls are TRBV19 and TRBJ1-5; D is undetermined. Germline V lookup: CDR1 LNHDA, CDR2 SQIVND (reference sequence). Trimming pared 4 bases from V and 13 bases from J, leaving 17 bases between. This CDR3 is 13 amino acids long. The CDR3 DNA sequence: TGTGCCAGTAGTAAGGCCGATGGCGGCCGACAGCATTTT. It specifies CASSKADGGRQHF. Filled out from reference TRBV19 and TRBJ1-5, the complete variable domain reads DGGITQSPKYLFRKEGQNVTLSCEQNLNHDAMYWYRQDPGQGLRLIYYSQIVNDFQKGDIAEGYSVSREKKESFPLTVTSAQKNPTAFYLCASSKADGGRQHFGDGTRLSIL.

This sequence joins TRBV5-1 and TRBJ1-1; D not certain. Germline values: CDR1 SGHRS, CDR2 YFSETQ. The V and J ends lost 5 bases and 6 bases respectively, with 14 bases between them. The CDR3 length is 13 residues. The CDR3 DNA follows: TGCGCCAGCAGTCCTACCCCTTCGGCTGAAGCTTTCTTT. It specifies CASSPTPSAEAFF.